The source of this T cell receptor (beta chain) is a study of tissue T cells after allogeneic stem cell transplantation. Time point of the sample: mouse harvest day 14 after allogeneic transplant. Each mouse received 10^7 T-cell-depleted marrow cells plus 10^6 splenic CD5+ T cells by tail vein. Mice had MHC-mismatched B6 into BALB/c GVHD, sampled day 7 or 14. Using immunoSEQ multiplex PCR, the repertoire was profiled, and TCRdb retains in-frame clones only, with some absent. The table includes approximately 9,000 clones, over 30% detected once. Germline V gives CDR1 SNHLY, CDR2 FYNGKV (reference sequence). CDR3 length equals 14 residues. Trimming removed 5 bases from V and 2 bases from J; junction bases left unmatched: 3. General study results and limits: Sampling depth was limited, and the cohort was small and clinically varied. Across patients, clones rarely overlapped, yet motif clusters were shared tissue-specifically. TCR repertoires tracked anatomic similarity, regardless of disease or transplant status.

In the case of this clone: Its specificity is unknown. Genes here carry mouse names. The CDR3 end lies 1 residue beyond the end of the read and is filled in from the germline J gene.

The sample taken for sequencing was skin. The rearrangement uses TRBV3 and TRBJ2-1, with 7 bases lining up with TRBD2. The TCR originated in a female BALB/c mouse given C57BL/6 T cells with graft-versus-host disease after an allogeneic hematopoietic cell transplant. CDR3 DNA, as far as it was read: TGTGCCAGCAGCAAAGGGACTGACTATGCTGAGCAGTTC. Its translation: CASSKGTDYAEQF. The complete CDR3 reads CASSKGTDYAEQFF. The complete variable domain, with remaining parts taken from reference TRBV3 and TRBJ2-1, reads GPKVLQIPSHQIIDMGQMVTLNCDPVSNHLYFYWYKQILGQQMEFLVNFYNGKVMEKSKLFKDQFSVERPDGSYFTLKIQPTALEDSAVYFCASSKGTDYAEQFFGPGTRLTVL.